This T cell receptor beta chain was sequenced for a study of response to subunit inactivated influenza vaccine. The sample holds one count of this clonotype. TCRdb reprocessed the RT-PCR reads with MiXCR, giving one entry per CDR3 protein. The data contain under 200,000 distinct CDR3 sequences, approximately 12% of them singletons. Per the germline V gene, CDR1 is DFQATT and CDR2 is SNEGSKA (reference sequence). Trimming cost V 3 bases and J 3 bases; bases outside gene matches: 10. The CDR3 extends over 18 amino acids. The same data also went into a second study, on T cells expressing NK-cell markers. That study reports: TCR beta cDNA was made by 5'RACE template switching with UMIs. Sorted CD3+CD56-NKG2C+, CD3+CD56+NKG2C- and CD3+CD56+NKG2C+ T cells were the source of the TCR beta repertoires. What restricted sorting to alpha-beta TCR T cells in several experiments was an anti-gamma-delta TCR antibody. These clonotypes additionally ranked first within the CD3+CD56-NKG2C+ fraction of a few donors.

The source was CD8+ T cells sorted from PBMCs, collected approximately 12 days after vaccination. This chain uses TRBV20-1 with TRBJ2-3; 15 nucleotides line up with TRBD2. The receptor was derived from a man in his fifties or sixties who received an inactivated influenza vaccine. The CDR3 bases are TGCAGTGCTAGTGGGGGACTAGCGGGAGGTGACTGGACAGATACGCAGTATTTT. Its translation is CSASGGLAGGDWTDTQYF.